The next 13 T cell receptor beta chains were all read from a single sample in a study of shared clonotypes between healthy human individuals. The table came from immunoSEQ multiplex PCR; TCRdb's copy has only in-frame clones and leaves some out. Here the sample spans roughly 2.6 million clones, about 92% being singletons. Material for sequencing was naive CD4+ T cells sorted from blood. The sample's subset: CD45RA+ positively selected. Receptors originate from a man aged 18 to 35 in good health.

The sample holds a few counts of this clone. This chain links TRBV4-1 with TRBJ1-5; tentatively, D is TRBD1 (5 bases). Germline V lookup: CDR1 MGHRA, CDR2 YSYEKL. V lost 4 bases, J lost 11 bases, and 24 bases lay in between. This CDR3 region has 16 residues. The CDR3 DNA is TGCGCCAGCAGCCCCCTGGGGGGGAAACCGGGGATATCCCAGCATTTT. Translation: CASSPLGGKPGISQHF.

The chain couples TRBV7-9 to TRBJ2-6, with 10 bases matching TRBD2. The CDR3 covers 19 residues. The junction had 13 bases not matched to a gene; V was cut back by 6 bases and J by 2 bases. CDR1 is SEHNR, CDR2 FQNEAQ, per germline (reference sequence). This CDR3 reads CASSKWGRLAGAGANVLTF. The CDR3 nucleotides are TGTGCCAGCAGTAAATGGGGGCGACTAGCGGGTGCTGGGGCCAACGTCCTGACTTTC.

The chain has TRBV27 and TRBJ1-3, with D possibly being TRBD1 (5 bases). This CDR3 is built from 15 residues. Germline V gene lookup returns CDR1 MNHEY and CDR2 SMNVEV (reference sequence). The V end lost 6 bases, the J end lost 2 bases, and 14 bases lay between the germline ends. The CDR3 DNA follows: TGTGCCAGCAGCCCTCAGGGAATGGCTGGAAACACCATATATTTT. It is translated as CASSPQGMAGNTIYF.

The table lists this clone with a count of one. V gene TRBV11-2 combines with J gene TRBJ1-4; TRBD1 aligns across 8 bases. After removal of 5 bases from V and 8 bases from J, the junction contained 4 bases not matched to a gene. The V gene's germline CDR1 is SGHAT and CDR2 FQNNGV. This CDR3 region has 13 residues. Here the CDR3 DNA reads TGTGCCAGCAGCCAGGGGGCGAGGGAAAAACTGTTTTTT. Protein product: CASSQGAREKLFF.

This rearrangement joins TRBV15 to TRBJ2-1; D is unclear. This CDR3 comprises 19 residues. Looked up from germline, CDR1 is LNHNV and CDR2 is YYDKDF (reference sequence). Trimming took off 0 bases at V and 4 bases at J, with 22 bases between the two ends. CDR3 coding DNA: TGTGCCACCAGCAGAGATTTGCGCCGAATCGGAGAGCCGTACAATGAGCAGTTCTTC. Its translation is CATSRDLRRIGEPYNEQFF.

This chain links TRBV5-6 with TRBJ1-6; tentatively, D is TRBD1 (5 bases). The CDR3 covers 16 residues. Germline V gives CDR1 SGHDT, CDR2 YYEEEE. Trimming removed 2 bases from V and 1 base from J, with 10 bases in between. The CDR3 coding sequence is TGTGCCAGCAGCTTATCGGGGGTGTCCTATAATTCACCCCTCCACTTT. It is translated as CASSLSGVSYNSPLHF.

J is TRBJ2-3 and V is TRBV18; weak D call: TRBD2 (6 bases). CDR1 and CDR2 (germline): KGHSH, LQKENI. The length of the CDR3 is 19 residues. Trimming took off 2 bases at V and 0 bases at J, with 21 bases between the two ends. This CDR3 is CASSPIFAQRAPSTDTQYF. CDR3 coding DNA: TGTGCCAGCTCACCAATATTCGCCCAGCGGGCTCCTAGCACAGATACGCAGTATTTT.

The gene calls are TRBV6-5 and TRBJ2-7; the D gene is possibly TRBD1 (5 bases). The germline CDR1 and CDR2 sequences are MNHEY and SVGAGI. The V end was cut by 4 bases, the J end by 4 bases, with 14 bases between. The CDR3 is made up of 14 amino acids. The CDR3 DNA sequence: TGTGCCAGCAGTTTACAGGCTGGGGCATACGAGCAGTACTTC. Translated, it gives CASSLQAGAYEQYF.

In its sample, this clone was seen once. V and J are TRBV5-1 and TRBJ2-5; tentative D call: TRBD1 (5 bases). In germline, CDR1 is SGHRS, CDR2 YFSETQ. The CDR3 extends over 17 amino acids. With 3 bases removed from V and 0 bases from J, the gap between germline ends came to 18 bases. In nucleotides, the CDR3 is TGCGCCAGCAGCTCAGGGTCGGGCCAGGCACACCAAGAGACCCAGTACTTC. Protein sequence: CASSSGSGQAHQETQYF.

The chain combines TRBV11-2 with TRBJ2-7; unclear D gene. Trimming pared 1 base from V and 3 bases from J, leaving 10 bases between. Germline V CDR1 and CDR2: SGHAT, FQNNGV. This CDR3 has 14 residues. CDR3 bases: TGTGCCAGCAGCTTAGCACAGATATACTACGAGCAGTACTTC. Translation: CASSLAQIYYEQYF. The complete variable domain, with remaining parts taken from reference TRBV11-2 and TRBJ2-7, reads EAGVAQSPRYKIIEKRQSVAFWCNPISGHATLYWYQQILGQGPKLLIQFQNNGVVDDSQLPKDRFSAERLKGVDSTLKIQPAKLEDSAVYLCASSLAQIYYEQYFGPGTRLTVT.

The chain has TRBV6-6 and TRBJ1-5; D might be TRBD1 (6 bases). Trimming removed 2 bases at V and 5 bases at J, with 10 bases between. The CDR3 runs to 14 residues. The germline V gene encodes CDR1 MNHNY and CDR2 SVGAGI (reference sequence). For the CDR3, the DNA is TGTGCCAGCAGTTACCGACAGGCGGATCAGCCCCAGCATTTT. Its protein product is CASSYRQADQPQHF.

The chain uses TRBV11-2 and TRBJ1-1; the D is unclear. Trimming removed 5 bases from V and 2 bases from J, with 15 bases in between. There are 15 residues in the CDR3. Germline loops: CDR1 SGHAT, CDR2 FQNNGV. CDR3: CASSASGRINTEAFF. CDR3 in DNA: TGTGCCAGCAGCGCATCCGGGCGGATAAACACTGAAGCTTTCTTT.

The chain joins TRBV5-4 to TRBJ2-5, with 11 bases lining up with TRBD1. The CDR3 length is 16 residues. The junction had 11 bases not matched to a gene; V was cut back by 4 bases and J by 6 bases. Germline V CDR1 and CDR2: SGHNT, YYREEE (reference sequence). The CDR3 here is CASSIDGTGGLKTQYF. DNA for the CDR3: TGTGCCAGCAGCATTGACGGGACAGGGGGATTGAAGACCCAGTACTTC. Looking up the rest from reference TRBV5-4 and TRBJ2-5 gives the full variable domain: ETGVTQSPTHLIKTRGQQVTLRCSSQSGHNTVSWYQQALGQGPQFIFQYYREEENGRGNFPPRFSGLQFPNYSSELNVNALELDDSALYLCASSIDGTGGLKTQYFGPGTRLLVL.